This T cell receptor (beta chain) comes out of a study of cytomegalovirus exposure and HLA in healthy donors. Study-wide findings and caveats: Most TCR sequences were rare, but some public TCRs occurred in many donors. Published work reported that the classifier diagnosed cytomegalovirus status with high specificity and sensitivity. Investigators reported 150 to 200 TCR beta chains as tied to cytomegalovirus.

The V and J ends lost 3 bases and 7 bases, in that order; junction bases with no gene match: 14. This CDR3 spans 17 amino acids. The germline V gene encodes CDR1 MDHEN and CDR2 SYDVKM. While the first cohort had hundreds of subjects, the donors belonged to the separate validation cohort of 100 to 150 subjects. Libraries were prepared by immunoSEQ multiplex PCR; TCRdb keeps only in-frame clonotypes and omits some of them. The sample has 100,000 or so clones, 85% seen once; the top ten hold approximately 20%. Comments on this clone: As yet, its antigen is unknown.

The sample consisted of PBMCs. The chain uses TRBV28 and TRBJ2-7, with TRBD2 identical over 11 bases. The receptor's source is a man aged 18 to 30 in good health and CMV-seropositive. CDR3 residues: CASSLFRLAGKVFEQYV. In nucleotides, the CDR3 is TGTGCCAGCAGTTTGTTCAGACTAGCGGGAAAGGTTTTTGAGCAGTACGTC.